Listed below are T cell receptor beta chains from one sample, sequenced in a study of T cell repertoires in cytomegalovirus infection. TCRdb passed the reads through MiXCR, listing each CDR3 protein once. Of roughly 300,000 distinct CDR3 sequences in the sample, roughly 24% were seen once. The specimen was PBMCs. These receptors came from a human donor in good health (CMV status not recorded). Some clones in this sample may be carry-over from other donors' samples. The CDR3 runs from the conserved cysteine through the conserved F or W. A D gene is named only where the DNA matches it firmly. Size is stated for part of the rows, as once, few or many counts, or as a class when the clone is expanded.

clone size: .
V gene: TRBV19
J gene: TRBJ2-1
D gene: .
CDR3 protein: CASRMDRSSYNEQFF
CDR3 DNA: TGTGCCAGTAGGATGGACAGAAGCTCCTACAATGAGCAGTTCTTC

clone size: many
V gene: TRBV7-2
J gene: TRBJ2-3
D gene: .
CDR3 protein: CASSYSILSSERYF
CDR3 DNA: TGTGCCAGCAGCTATTCTATCCTGAGCAGTGAACGGTATTTT

clone size: .
V gene: TRBV6-5
J gene: TRBJ1-4
D gene: .
CDR3 protein: CVSSPSGAREKLFF
CDR3 DNA: TGTGTCAGCAGTCCCTCGGGGGCACGGGAAAAACTGTTTTTT

clone size: few
V gene: TRBV4-1
J gene: TRBJ2-2
D gene: TRBD2
CDR3 protein: CASSQLMPIGTSGRDETGELFF
CDR3 DNA: TGCGCCAGCAGCCAATTAATGCCGATCGGGACTAGCGGGAGAGATGAGACCGGGGAGCTGTTTTTT

clone size: many
V gene: TRBV7-2
J gene: TRBJ2-5
D gene: TRBD2
CDR3 protein: CASSRTSRETQYF
CDR3 DNA: TGTGCCAGCAGCCGGACTAGTCGAGAGACCCAGTACTTC

clone size: .
V gene: TRBV19
J gene: TRBJ2-3
D gene: .
CDR3 protein: CASRSSTDTQYF
CDR3 DNA: TGTGCCAGCAGATCCTCCACAGATACGCAGTATTTT

clone size: .
V gene: TRBV5-1
J gene: TRBJ1-1
D gene: .
CDR3 protein: CASSLADYTEAFF
CDR3 DNA: TGCGCCAGCAGCTTGGCGGATTACACTGAAGCTTTCTTT

clone size: few
V gene: TRBV2
J gene: TRBJ2-7
D gene: .
CDR3 protein: CASTGAFTEEQYF
CDR3 DNA: TGTGCCAGCACAGGGGCTTTTACGGAAGAGCAGTACTTC

clone size: .
V gene: TRBV20-1
J gene: TRBJ2-5
D gene: TRBD2
CDR3 protein: CSASLTSGRGETQYF
CDR3 DNA: TGCAGTGCTAGCCTGACTAGCGGGAGAGGAGAGACCCAGTACTTC

clone size: .
V gene: TRBV28
J gene: TRBJ2-7
D gene: TRBD1
CDR3 protein: CASSQTDREHYEQYF
CDR3 DNA: TGTGCCAGCAGTCAAACGGACAGGGAGCACTACGAGCAGTACTTC

clone size: few
V gene: TRBV7-2
J gene: TRBJ2-1
D gene: .
CDR3 protein: CASTSQLYNEQFF
CDR3 DNA: TGTGCCAGCACCTCGCAGCTCTACAATGAGCAGTTCTTC

clone size: .
V gene: TRBV7-2
J gene: TRBJ1-1
D gene: TRBD1
CDR3 protein: CASSTQTGVSTEAFF
CDR3 DNA: TGTGCCAGCAGCACTCAGACAGGGGTGAGCACTGAAGCTTTCTTT

clone size: .
V gene: TRBV7-2
J gene: TRBJ2-1
D gene: .
CDR3 protein: CATSLGLGYNEQFF
CDR3 DNA: TGTGCCACCTCCTTAGGATTGGGCTACAATGAGCAGTTCTTC

clone size: few
V gene: TRBV29-1
J gene: TRBJ1-4
D gene: .
CDR3 protein: CSVEFGRAGGKLFF
CDR3 DNA: TGCAGCGTTGAATTCGGCAGGGCCGGCGGAAAACTGTTTTTT

clone size: few
V gene: TRBV12-3/TRBV12-4
J gene: TRBJ2-3
D gene: .
CDR3 protein: CASRETAVGTDTQYF
CDR3 DNA: TGTGCCAGCAGGGAAACAGCGGTGGGCACAGATACGCAGTATTTT

clone size: few
V gene: TRBV7-9
J gene: TRBJ1-3
D gene: .
CDR3 protein: CASSLDGVNTIYF
CDR3 DNA: TGTGCCAGCAGCTTAGACGGGGTCAACACCATATATTTT

clone size: .
V gene: TRBV5-1
J gene: TRBJ1-2
D gene: TRBD1
CDR3 protein: CASNPGGEQGGYTF
CDR3 DNA: TGCGCCAGCAATCCAGGGGGCGAACAGGGTGGCTACACCTTC

clone size: .
V gene: TRBV7-3
J gene: TRBJ1-2
D gene: .
CDR3 protein: CASSSDGAGYGYTF
CDR3 DNA: TGTGCCAGCAGTTCGGACGGTGCAGGATATGGCTACACCTTC

clone size: .
V gene: TRBV2
J gene: TRBJ1-2
D gene: .
CDR3 protein: CASSANSLPSNYGYTF
CDR3 DNA: TGTGCCAGCAGCGCCAATTCCCTACCCTCGAACTATGGCTACACCTTC

clone size: few
V gene: TRBV5-1
J gene: TRBJ2-5
D gene: .
CDR3 protein: CASSRDWGQETQYF
CDR3 DNA: TGCGCCAGCAGCAGAGACTGGGGCCAAGAGACCCAGTACTTC

clone size: .
V gene: TRBV7-2
J gene: TRBJ2-1
D gene: .
CDR3 protein: CASSLLYYNEQFF
CDR3 DNA: TGTGCCAGCAGCTTACTGTACTACAATGAGCAGTTCTTC

clone size: few
V gene: TRBV5-4
J gene: TRBJ1-2
D gene: TRBD1
CDR3 protein: CASSRQGGNGYTF
CDR3 DNA: TGTGCCAGCAGCCGACAGGGGGGGAATGGCTACACCTTC

clone size: many
V gene: TRBV7-6
J gene: TRBJ2-3
D gene: .
CDR3 protein: CASSGRQITDTQYF
CDR3 DNA: TGTGCCAGCAGCGGAAGACAGATCACAGATACGCAGTATTTT

clone size: few
V gene: TRBV20-1
J gene: TRBJ2-5
D gene: TRBD2
CDR3 protein: CSASVLGASGGVYQETQYF
CDR3 DNA: TGCAGTGCTAGTGTCTTGGGGGCTAGCGGGGGAGTTTATCAAGAGACCCAGTACTTC

clone size: .
V gene: TRBV12-3/TRBV12-4
J gene: TRBJ1-1
D gene: TRBD1
CDR3 protein: CASRRRTGRVNTEAFF
CDR3 DNA: TGTGCCAGCAGGCGAAGGACAGGGCGGGTGAACACTGAAGCTTTCTTT

clone size: few
V gene: TRBV5-6
J gene: TRBJ2-3
D gene: .
CDR3 protein: CASSDLGEDTQYF
CDR3 DNA: TGTGCCAGCAGCGACCTGGGGGAAGATACGCAGTATTTT

clone size: .
V gene: TRBV7-9
J gene: TRBJ1-5
D gene: TRBD1
CDR3 protein: CASSYTSGTGGYQPQHF
CDR3 DNA: TGTGCCAGCAGCTATACTTCCGGGACAGGGGGGTATCAGCCCCAGCATTTT

clone size: .
V gene: TRBV7-2
J gene: TRBJ2-6
D gene: .
CDR3 protein: CASTLLAISGANVLTF
CDR3 DNA: TGTGCCAGCACCCTTTTAGCAATCTCTGGGGCCAACGTCCTGACTTTC

clone size: few
V gene: TRBV19
J gene: TRBJ2-2
D gene: .
CDR3 protein: CASSKFMWGTPPGELFF
CDR3 DNA: TGTGCCAGTTCGAAGTTCATGTGGGGGACCCCCCCCGGGGAGCTGTTTTTT

clone size: many
V gene: TRBV28
J gene: TRBJ2-5
D gene: .
CDR3 protein: CASQHPAQGTGETQYF
CDR3 DNA: TGTGCCAGCCAACACCCAGCCCAGGGGACGGGAGAGACCCAGTACTTC

clone size: few
V gene: TRBV7-2
J gene: TRBJ2-4
D gene: .
CDR3 protein: CASSFRGGNIQYF
CDR3 DNA: TGTGCCAGCAGCTTTCGAGGCGGAAACATTCAGTACTTC

clone size: few
V gene: TRBV12-3/TRBV12-4
J gene: TRBJ2-1
D gene: .
CDR3 protein: CASSLRGVEYNEQFF
CDR3 DNA: TGTGCCAGCAGTTTAAGGGGAGTGGAGTACAATGAGCAGTTCTTC

clone size: few
V gene: TRBV11-2
J gene: TRBJ2-5
D gene: .
CDR3 protein: CASSLVTGSLQETQYF
CDR3 DNA: TGTGCCAGCAGCTTAGTAACAGGATCCCTACAAGAGACCCAGTACTTC

clone size: .
V gene: TRBV7-2
J gene: TRBJ1-2
D gene: .
CDR3 protein: CASSSSSETMGYTF
CDR3 DNA: TGTGCCAGCAGCTCCTCCTCCGAGACCATGGGCTACACCTTC

clone size: many
V gene: TRBV7-2
J gene: TRBJ1-5
D gene: .
CDR3 protein: CASSLGVFGNQPQHF
CDR3 DNA: TGTGCCAGCAGCTTAGGGGTGTTCGGGAATCAGCCCCAGCATTTT

clone size: .
V gene: TRBV29-1
J gene: TRBJ2-5
D gene: TRBD1
CDR3 protein: CSGRTGDQETQYF
CDR3 DNA: TGCAGCGGACGGACAGGGGACCAAGAGACCCAGTACTTC

clone size: few
V gene: TRBV15
J gene: TRBJ1-3
D gene: .
CDR3 protein: CATSRGGNSGNTIYF
CDR3 DNA: TGTGCCACCAGCAGGGGCGGAAACTCTGGAAACACCATATATTTT

clone size: .
V gene: TRBV11-2
J gene: TRBJ1-1
D gene: .
CDR3 protein: CASSLVSAAMNTEAFF
CDR3 DNA: TGTGCCAGCAGCTTAGTTAGCGCAGCGATGAACACTGAAGCTTTCTTT

clone size: many
V gene: TRBV7-2
J gene: TRBJ2-7
D gene: TRBD2
CDR3 protein: CASSPRGAGGYEQYF
CDR3 DNA: TGTGCCAGCAGCCCTAGAGGAGCGGGAGGCTACGAGCAGTACTTC

clone size: many
V gene: TRBV7-8
J gene: TRBJ2-1
D gene: .
CDR3 protein: CASRRYNEQFF
CDR3 DNA: TGTGCCAGCAGACGTTATAATGAGCAGTTCTTC

clone size: .
V gene: TRBV6-1
J gene: TRBJ2-1
D gene: .
CDR3 protein: CASSYGGGPFDEQFF
CDR3 DNA: TGTGCCAGCAGTTATGGAGGAGGGCCCTTCGATGAGCAGTTCTTC

clone size: few
V gene: TRBV2
J gene: TRBJ2-3
D gene: TRBD1
CDR3 protein: CASSEEQGAADTQYF
CDR3 DNA: TGTGCCAGCAGTGAAGAACAGGGGGCGGCAGATACGCAGTATTTT

clone size: .
V gene: TRBV6-2/TRBV6-3
J gene: TRBJ1-5
D gene: .
CDR3 protein: CASSQWSNQPQHF
CDR3 DNA: TGTGCCAGCTCCCAATGGAGCAATCAGCCCCAGCATTTT

clone size: .
V gene: TRBV29-1
J gene: TRBJ2-7
D gene: TRBD2
CDR3 protein: CSVEDAGGSYEQYF
CDR3 DNA: TGCAGCGTTGAAGATGCGGGGGGCTCCTACGAGCAGTACTTC

clone size: many
V gene: TRBV7-6
J gene: TRBJ1-1
D gene: .
CDR3 protein: CASSLVSGGRGWAFF
CDR3 DNA: TGTGCCAGCAGCTTAGTCAGCGGCGGCCGCGGCTGGGCTTTCTTT

clone size: .
V gene: TRBV23-1
J gene: TRBJ2-7
D gene: .
CDR3 protein: CASSHAGSYEQYF
CDR3 DNA: TGCGCCAGCAGTCACGCGGGAAGCTACGAGCAGTACTTC

clone size: few
V gene: TRBV2
J gene: TRBJ2-1
D gene: .
CDR3 protein: CASSGTITVYNEQFF
CDR3 DNA: TGTGCCAGCAGCGGGACAATAACCGTATACAATGAGCAGTTCTTC

clone size: .
V gene: TRBV7-2
J gene: TRBJ2-2
D gene: .
CDR3 protein: CASSLVATGTPGELFF
CDR3 DNA: TGTGCCAGCAGCTTAGTTGCAACAGGGACGCCCGGGGAGCTGTTTTTT

clone size: .
V gene: TRBV10-3
J gene: TRBJ2-2
D gene: TRBD1
CDR3 protein: CAISERQGAGELFF
CDR3 DNA: TGTGCCATCAGTGAGAGACAGGGGGCCGGGGAGCTGTTTTTT

clone size: .
V gene: TRBV7-2
J gene: TRBJ2-3
D gene: TRBD2
CDR3 protein: CASSATLAGGGNTQYF
CDR3 DNA: TGTGCCAGCAGCGCTACACTAGCGGGAGGAGGGAATACGCAGTATTTT

clone size: .
V gene: TRBV7-9
J gene: TRBJ1-2
D gene: .
CDR3 protein: CASSEGNTGMMTDYGYTF
CDR3 DNA: TGTGCCAGCAGCGAAGGTAATACAGGGATGATGACCGACTATGGCTACACCTTC

clone size: many
V gene: TRBV7-6
J gene: TRBJ2-1
D gene: .
CDR3 protein: CASSLEQLSSYNEQFF
CDR3 DNA: TGTGCCAGCAGCTTAGAGCAATTGAGCTCCTACAATGAGCAGTTCTTC

clone size: .
V gene: TRBV7-2
J gene: TRBJ2-3
D gene: TRBD1
CDR3 protein: CASTLRGHTDTQYF
CDR3 DNA: TGTGCCAGCACCTTGAGGGGGCACACAGATACGCAGTATTTT

clone size: .
V gene: TRBV28
J gene: TRBJ2-3
D gene: TRBD1
CDR3 protein: CASSPMDRFGDTQYF
CDR3 DNA: TGTGCCAGCAGTCCAATGGACAGGTTCGGAGATACGCAGTATTTT

clone size: few
V gene: TRBV19
J gene: TRBJ2-3
D gene: .
CDR3 protein: CASMGVRSITDTQYF
CDR3 DNA: TGTGCCAGTATGGGGGTCCGGAGCATCACAGATACGCAGTATTTT

clone size: .
V gene: TRBV29-1
J gene: TRBJ2-3
D gene: .
CDR3 protein: CSSLFSVADTQYF
CDR3 DNA: TGCAGCTCCCTTTTTAGTGTTGCGGATACGCAGTATTTT